This T cell receptor beta chain was profiled in a study of response to subunit inactivated influenza vaccine. Study observations and caveats: The authors offered the suggestion that each seasonal influenza vaccination recruits few new T cells.

TCRdb reanalysed the RT-PCR reads using MiXCR and keeps one entry per CDR3 protein. The table records 590,000 or so distinct CDR3 sequences, roughly 15% of them present only once. As to this clonotype: The target antigen is unknown.

Germline CDR1 is LGHNA and CDR2 is YSLEER. The J segment lost 5 bases and the V segment lost 5 bases, leaving 8 bases of the junction unmatched. The CDR3 runs to 14 residues. The material was PBMCs from blood, obtained 14 days before vaccination. This TCR was recovered from a man between 50 and 59 years old who received an inactivated influenza vaccine. The V call is TRBV4-3, the J call TRBJ2-7; 8 nucleotides agree with TRBD1. The CDR3 DNA is TGCGCCAGCAGCAGAGACAGGGGCGTCCACGAGCAGTACTTC. As protein: CASSRDRGVHEQYF.